Listed here is a single TCR beta chain. The antigen is unknown. The data originate from a study of response to subunit inactivated influenza vaccine. Study-level points and caveats: With each seasonal influenza vaccination, the authors suggested, few new T cells are recruited.

MiXCR, applied by TCRdb to the RT-PCR reads, yields one record per CDR3 protein. The sample has 800,000 or so distinct CDR3 sequences, around 21% seen once. Germline assignment: CDR1 DFQATT and CDR2 SNEGSKA (reference sequence). After removal of 5 bases from V and 9 bases from J, the junction contained 9 bases not matched to a gene. This CDR3 contains 13 residues. This chain joins TRBV20-1 and TRBJ2-1; 8 nucleotides match TRBD2. This clonotype was sampled from a man aged 50-60 years who received an inactivated influenza vaccine. Sequencing used PBMCs from blood, obtained more than 4 days after vaccination. This CDR3 reads CSAPGGPGGEQFF. The CDR3 nucleotides are TGCAGTGCTCCGGGGGGGCCGGGAGGTGAGCAGTTCTTC.